The rows below give T cell receptor beta chains drawn from one sample of a study of blood T cell repertoires in COVID-19. Libraries were prepared by immunoSEQ multiplex PCR; TCRdb keeps only in-frame clonotypes and omits some of them. Of 270,000 or so clones listed, more than 65% are singletons. Sample: peripheral blood. These receptors all come from a young woman with acute or convalescent COVID-19. Each CDR3 is given with its conserved first and last residue. Fields, in order: CDR3 length, J gene, D gene, clone size, V gene, CDR3 protein, CDR3 DNA. D genes are given only for firm matches. Clone size is stated in some rows and not others, as once, few, many or a class when expanded.

17 | TRBJ2-2 | TRBD2 | few | TRBV11-2 | CASSGRTSGSPTGELFF | TGTGCCAGCAGCGGGCGGACTAGCGGGAGTCCCACCGGGGAGCTGTTTTTT
14 | TRBJ2-7 | - | - | TRBV7-2 | CASSFDGGSYEQYF | TGTGCCAGCAGCTTTGATGGGGGGTCCTACGAGCAGTACTTC
16 | TRBJ1-2 | TRBD1 | - | TRBV19 | CASSPDGQVPGYGYTF | TGTGCCAGTAGCCCTGACGGACAGGTTCCGGGGTATGGCTACACCTTC
16 | TRBJ1-2 | TRBD1 | - | TRBV3-1/TRBV3-2 | CASSHDPATGVYGYTF | TGTGCCAGCAGCCATGATCCTGCGACAGGGGTGTATGGCTACACCTTC
12 | TRBJ2-1 | - | - | TRBV6-2/TRBV6-3 | CASSHSYNEQFF | TGTGCCAGCAGTCACTCCTACAATGAGCAGTTCTTC
15 | TRBJ2-3 | TRBD1 | once | TRBV5-1 | CASSLGQGSTDTQYF | TGCGCCAGCAGCTTAGGACAGGGAAGCACAGATACGCAGTATTTT
14 | TRBJ1-1 | - | - | TRBV11-2 | CASIKGSINTEAFF | TGTGCCAGCATCAAGGGGTCGATTAACACTGAAGCTTTCTTT
13 | TRBJ1-5 | - | few | TRBV7-9 | CASTGGINQPQHF | TGTGCCAGCACCGGGGGGATTAATCAGCCCCAGCATTTT
17 | TRBJ2-3 | TRBD2 | once | TRBV24-1 | CATSEPFLAGNTDTQYF | TGTGCCACCAGTGAGCCATTCCTAGCGGGGAACACAGATACGCAGTATTTT
15 | TRBJ1-3 | TRBD1 | once | TRBV28 | CASSPSGTDGNTIYF | TGTGCCAGCAGTCCCTCCGGGACAGATGGAAACACCATATATTTT
17 | TRBJ2-1 | - | - | TRBV21-1 | CASSKVEVASGYNEQFF | TGTGCCAGCAGCAAAGTAGAGGTGGCTAGCGGTTACAATGAGCAGTTCTTC
14 | TRBJ2-1 | - | - | TRBV9 | CASSVRDNNNEQFF | TGTGCCAGCAGCGTCCGGGATAATAACAATGAGCAGTTCTTC
13 | TRBJ1-2 | - | - | TRBV6-1 | CASSEWDFVGYTF | TGTGCCAGCAGTGAATGGGACTTCGTGGGCTACACCTTC
23 | TRBJ2-6 | TRBD1 | - | TRBV9 | CASSVVAWTGEGKGLSGANVLTF | TGTGCCAGCAGCGTAGTAGCTTGGACAGGGGAGGGGAAGGGACTGTCTGGGGCCAACGTCCTGACTTTC
13 | TRBJ2-4 | - | - | TRBV29-1 | CSVSLVAKNIQYF | TGCAGCGTTTCCCTAGTAGCCAAAAACATTCAGTACTTC
15 | TRBJ2-5 | TRBD1 | - | TRBV5-1 | CASSRGQGIQETQYF | TGCGCCAGCAGCAGGGGACAGGGGATCCAAGAGACCCAGTACTTC
13 | TRBJ2-5 | - | - | TRBV7-2 | CASSSRSGETQYF | TGTGCCAGCTCTAGCCGGAGTGGGGAGACCCAGTACTTC
14 | TRBJ2-3 | - | once | TRBV18 | CASSRQESTDTQYF | TGTGCCAGCTCCCGACAGGAGAGCACAGATACGCAGTATTTT
14 | TRBJ1-6 | - | - | TRBV18 | CASSKTGYNSPLHF | TGTGCCAGCTCAAAGACGGGATATAATTCACCCCTCCACTTT
16 | TRBJ1-1 | - | - | TRBV7-8 | CASSSPVGGFGTEAFF | TGTGCCAGCAGCTCCCCGGTTGGCGGCTTCGGCACTGAAGCTTTCTTT
16 | TRBJ1-5 | - | - | TRBV14 | CASSQDPSRNNQPQHF | TGTGCCAGCAGCCAAGATCCTTCCAGAAACAATCAGCCCCAGCATTTT
14 | TRBJ1-2 | TRBD1 | - | TRBV7-2 | CASRFGQGRWGYTF | TGTGCCAGCAGATTTGGACAGGGTCGATGGGGCTACACCTTC
14 | TRBJ2-3 | - | - | TRBV28 | CASSLSLSPDTQYF | TGTGCCAGCAGTCTTTCCCTAAGCCCAGATACGCAGTATTTT